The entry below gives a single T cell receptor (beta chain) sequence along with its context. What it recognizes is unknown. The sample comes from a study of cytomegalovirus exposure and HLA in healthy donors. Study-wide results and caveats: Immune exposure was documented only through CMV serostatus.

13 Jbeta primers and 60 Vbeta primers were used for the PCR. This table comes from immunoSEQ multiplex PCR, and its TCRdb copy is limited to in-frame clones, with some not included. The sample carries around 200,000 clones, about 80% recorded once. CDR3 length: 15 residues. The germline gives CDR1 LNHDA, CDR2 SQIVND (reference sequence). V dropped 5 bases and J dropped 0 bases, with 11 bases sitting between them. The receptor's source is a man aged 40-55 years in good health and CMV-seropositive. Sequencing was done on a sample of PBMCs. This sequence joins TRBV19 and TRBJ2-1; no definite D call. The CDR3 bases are TGTGCCAGTAGTGTGACCGCTAGCTCCTACAATGAGCAGTTCTTC. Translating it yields CASSVTASSYNEQFF.